The next 27 T cell receptor beta chains were all read from a single sample in a study of blood T cell repertoires in COVID-19. The method was immunoSEQ multiplex PCR; TCRdb's version includes in-frame clones alone and lacks a portion of them. The sample lists more than 300,000 clones; 85% to 90% were seen once. Sequencing used PBMCs or T cells enriched from blood (not recorded which). The receptor set was obtained from a man aged 25-45 years who had recovered from COVID-19.

This chain uses TRBV19 with TRBJ2-5; the D gene is possibly TRBD1 (6 bases). The V end lost 6 bases, the J end lost 0 bases, and 17 bases lay between the germline ends. The germline gives CDR1 LNHDA, CDR2 SQIVND (reference sequence). The CDR3 sequence is 16 residues long. The CDR3 reads CASSRGTRPYQETQYF. The CDR3, as DNA: TGTGCCAGTAGCCGTGGGACACGTCCTTACCAAGAGACCCAGTACTTC.

The chain combines TRBV28 with TRBJ1-2; D remains unclear. The CDR3 has 13 residues. V gave up 7 bases and J gave up 3 bases, with 12 bases separating them. CDR1 is MDHEN, CDR2 SYDVKM, per germline. The CDR3 here is CASTLVGDYGYTF. The CDR3 DNA reads TGTGCCAGCACCTTAGTCGGGGACTATGGCTACACCTTC.

This clone came up once. This chain uses TRBV19 with TRBJ2-1; no clear D gene. CDR3 length: 12 amino acids. CDR1 and CDR2 from the germline V gene are LNHDA and SQIVND (reference sequence). V dropped 3 bases and J dropped 7 bases, with 7 bases sitting between them. DNA for the CDR3: TGTGCCAGTAGTATGACACGTAATGAGCAGTTCTTC. Protein: CASSMTRNEQFF.

In this sample, this clone turned up a few times. V and J are TRBV11-2 and TRBJ1-1; no clear D gene. CDR1 is SGHAT, CDR2 FQNNGV, per germline. V lost 5 bases and J lost 0, with 16 bases in between. The CDR3 totals 16 residues. CDR3 coding DNA: TGTGCCAGCAGCGCCACAAGAGGGTTTGTGAACACTGAAGCTTTCTTT. It is translated as CASSATRGFVNTEAFF.

CDR3 in DNA: TGTGCCAGCTCACCATGGGCCAGCAAGTACAATGAGCAGTTCTTC. This encodes CASSPWASKYNEQFF. The chain combines TRBV18 with TRBJ2-1; D not certain. This CDR3 is built from 15 residues. In germline, CDR1 is KGHSH, CDR2 LQKENI. Between the trimmed V and J ends, which lost 2 bases and 4 bases, there was a span of 12 bases.

The J gene is TRBJ2-3, the V gene TRBV4-1; D is perhaps TRBD2 (6 bases). The V gene lost 4 bases and the J gene lost 4 bases, with 18 bases spanning the gap. There are 16 residues in the CDR3. From germline, CDR1 is MGHRA and CDR2 YSYEKL. The CDR3 region has the DNA TGCGCCAGCAGCCGTAACGTACCGGGAGTCGCAGATACGCAGTATTTT. Its translation: CASSRNVPGVADTQYF.

The CDR3 protein is CASSPNRGGTYEQYF. DNA for the CDR3: TGTGCCAGCAGCCCGAACAGGGGGGGTACCTACGAGCAGTACTTC. The chain joins TRBV5-4 to TRBJ2-7; maybe TRBD1 (8 bases). V lost 4 bases and J 2 bases, leaving 16 bases between the germline ends. This CDR3 spans 15 amino acids. In germline, CDR1 is SGHNT, CDR2 YYREEE (reference sequence). The full variable domain, completed using reference TRBV5-4 and TRBJ2-7, is ETGVTQSPTHLIKTRGQQVTLRCSSQSGHNTVSWYQQALGQGPQFIFQYYREEENGRGNFPPRFSGLQFPNYSSELNVNALELDDSALYLCASSPNRGGTYEQYFGPGTRLTVT.

The chain uses TRBV19 and TRBJ1-1; no definite D call. The CDR3 sequence is 14 residues long. With 7 bases removed from V and 2 bases from J, the gap between germline ends came to 14 bases. CDR1 and CDR2 (germline): LNHDA, SQIVND (reference sequence). CDR3 nucleotides: TGTGCCAGTACCCCATGGCCTCCTAACACTGAAGCTTTCTTT. Protein: CASTPWPPNTEAFF.

The chain joins TRBV4-1 to TRBJ2-1; 7 bases are shared with TRBD2. With V trimmed by 3 bases and J by 5 bases, 10 bases remained unmatched. CDR1 is MGHRA and CDR2 is YSYEKL in the germline V gene. The CDR3 loop spans 16 amino acids. CDR3 coding DNA: TGCGCCAGCAGCCATGGAGGGACTACTTTCCACAATGAGCAGTTCTTC. Protein: CASSHGGTTFHNEQFF.

The J gene is TRBJ1-2, the V gene TRBV2, with 7 bases matching TRBD1. The germline CDR1 and CDR2 sequences are SNHLY and FYNNEI. The CDR3 sequence is 15 residues long. The junction had 7 bases not matched to a gene; V was cut back by 6 bases and J by 0 bases. The CDR3 DNA follows: TGTGCCAGCAGAGGGACAGCGCCAGCTAACTATGGCTACACCTTC. Its protein product is CASRGTAPANYGYTF.

V and J are TRBV15 and TRBJ2-1, with 10 bases fitting TRBD2. The CDR3 has 16 amino acids. Germline V CDR1 and CDR2: LNHNV, YYDKDF (reference sequence). With 5 bases clipped from V and 8 bases from J, the junction kept 12 bases outside the gene matches. CDR3 DNA sequence: TGTGCCACCAGCCGAAGGCCAGCTAGCGGGAGCCATGAGCAGTTCTTC. Protein sequence: CATSRRPASGSHEQFF.

This chain connects TRBV15 to TRBJ2-7; 11 bases match TRBD2. The germline V gene encodes CDR1 LNHNV and CDR2 YYDKDF (reference sequence). V shed 1 base and J 4 bases; nucleotides not matched to a gene: 3. The CDR3 covers 15 residues. The chain's CDR3 is CATSRGASGGYEQYF. The DNA for the CDR3 is TGTGCCACCAGCAGAGGGGCTAGCGGGGGGTACGAGCAGTACTTC.

With regard to this clone: Mismatch with germline at one junction end may stem from a read error. The chain links TRBV7-7 to TRBJ2-2, with 9 positions matching TRBD2. Germline V gene sequence: CDR1 SSHAT, CDR2 FNYEAQ (reference sequence). The CDR3 is made up of 17 amino acids. The CDR3 DNA sequence: TGTGCTAGCAGCCTCCGCGCTAGCGGGACCTACACCGGGGAGCTGTTTTTT. This codes for CASSLRASGTYTGELFF.

This clone was observed a single time. The gene calls are TRBV5-4 and TRBJ2-1; 10 nucleotides agree with TRBD2. After removal of 1 base from V and 2 bases from J, the junction contained 0 bases not matched to a gene. CDR1 and CDR2 (germline): SGHNT, YYREEE (reference sequence). CDR3 length: 15 amino acids. CDR3 loop: CASSLTSGTYNEQFF. The DNA of the CDR3 is TGTGCCAGCAGCTTGACTAGCGGGACCTACAATGAGCAGTTCTTC.

The chain uses TRBV6-5 and TRBJ2-3, with a tentative D call TRBD1 (5 bases). The CDR3 spans 14 residues. Germline lookup yields CDR1 MNHEY and CDR2 SVGAGI. Deletions cut 7 bases from V and 1 base from J, with 12 bases between. The CDR3 protein is CASTRQYGTDTQYF. CDR3 nucleotides: TGTGCCAGCACGAGACAGTACGGCACAGATACGCAGTATTTT.

The chain joins TRBV19 to TRBJ1-5, with unresolved D. The V gene lost 5 bases and the J gene lost 6 bases, with 8 bases spanning the gap. Germline V gene lookup returns CDR1 LNHDA and CDR2 SQIVND (reference sequence). This CDR3 spans 12 amino acids. The CDR3: CASSQLGQPQHF. CDR3 coding DNA: TGTGCCAGTAGTCAACTCGGTCAGCCCCAGCATTTT.

CDR3 sequence: CASTFGGVQETQYF. CDR3 bases: TGTGCCAGCACTTTCGGGGGGGTCCAAGAGACCCAGTACTTC. The chain uses TRBV2 and TRBJ2-5; 8 nucleotides align to TRBD2. With V trimmed by 7 bases and J by 1 base, 5 bases remained unmatched. The CDR3 is made up of 14 amino acids. Germline V gene sequence: CDR1 SNHLY, CDR2 FYNNEI.

The chain is built from TRBV5-4 and TRBJ2-2; 9 nucleotides align to TRBD2. Germline V lookup: CDR1 SGHNT, CDR2 YYREEE (reference sequence). Trimming cost V 1 base and J 3 bases; bases outside gene matches: 7. This CDR3 has 17 amino acids. The CDR3 DNA follows: TGTGCCAGCAGCTTGCTTAGCGGGAGTGTTGACACCGGGGAGCTGTTTTTT. Its translation: CASSLLSGSVDTGELFF.

The V and J genes are TRBV5-4 and TRBJ1-2, with D maybe TRBD1 (5 bases). CDR3 size: 16 residues. CDR1 SGHNT and CDR2 YYREEE come from the germline V gene (reference sequence). Trimming removed 0 bases at V and 3 bases at J, with 15 bases between. The CDR3 sequence is CASSLAGGEGHYGYTF. The CDR3, as DNA: TGTGCCAGCAGCTTGGCCGGTGGGGAGGGACACTATGGCTACACCTTC.

The J gene is TRBJ2-3, the V gene TRBV5-4; 7 nucleotides match TRBD2. The CDR3 runs 15 residues. V lost 4 bases, J lost 8 bases, and 13 bases stayed unmatched. Germline CDR1 is SGHNT and CDR2 is YYREEE (reference sequence). Written as DNA, the CDR3 is TGTGCCAGCAGCCCGGAGGCGGGGGTAGCGGGTACGCAGTATTTT. This codes for CASSPEAGVAGTQYF.

J is TRBJ2-1 and V is TRBV6-5; 7 nucleotides line up with TRBD2. The CDR3 is 12 amino acids. After removal of 4 bases from V and 15 bases from J, the junction contained 9 bases not matched to a gene. The germline gives CDR1 MNHEY, CDR2 SVGAGI. CDR3 coding DNA: TGTGCCAGCAGTTCGGGGGGAAGGGGACGGTTCTTC. Residues: CASSSGGRGRFF.

The chain has TRBV5-1 and TRBJ2-3; possibly TRBD1 for D (6 bases). The V gene's germline CDR1 is SGHRS and CDR2 YFSETQ. The CDR3 totals 15 residues. With 0 bases removed from V and 3 bases from J, the gap between germline ends came to 11 bases. CDR3 protein: CASSLGYGQTDTQYF. CDR3 coding DNA: TGCGCCAGCAGCTTGGGTTATGGACAGACAGATACGCAGTATTTT.

V is TRBV3-1 (or the pseudogene TRBV3-2) and J is TRBJ2-1; 10 nucleotides agree with TRBD2. Germline V gives CDR1 LGHDT, CDR2 YNNKEL (reference sequence). The CDR3 sequence is 15 residues long. J was trimmed by 4 bases and V by 1 base; bases with no gene match: 1. The CDR3 loop is CASSQGAGGYNEQFF. The CDR3 DNA reads TGTGCCAGCAGCCAAGGAGCGGGAGGGTACAATGAGCAGTTCTTC.

V usage is TRBV11-2 and J usage is TRBJ2-4; a weak D match, TRBD2 (5 bases). The germline V gene encodes CDR1 SGHAT and CDR2 FQNNGV. Trimming cost V 3 bases and J 0 bases, with 9 bases left between them. The CDR3 length is 15 residues. The CDR3 DNA follows: TGTGCCAGCAGCTTTTCCGGGGTAGCCAAAAACATTCAGTACTTC. This codes for CASSFSGVAKNIQYF.

Note on this clone: A much larger clone lies a single base off, so this may be a read error. Distinct nucleotide sequences in the sample also encode this CDR3. This chain connects TRBV19 to TRBJ2-6; TRBD1 agrees at 7 bases. This CDR3 contains 16 residues. The V and J ends lost 5 bases and 0 bases, in that order; junction bases with no gene match: 4. Germline V gene sequence: CDR1 LNHDA, CDR2 SQIVND (reference sequence). CDR3 DNA sequence: TGTGCCAGTAGTCGGGACAGCAGCTCTGGGGCCAACGTCCTGACTTTC. Translation gives CASSRDSSSGANVLTF.

The chain links TRBV6-6 to TRBJ2-5, with a weak D call TRBD1 (5 bases). The CDR3 has 13 residues. V lost 2 bases, J lost 3 bases, and 7 bases lay in between. The germline CDR1 and CDR2 sequences are MNHNY and SVGAGI (reference sequence). The CDR3 nucleotides read TGTGCCAGCAGTTACCCAGGGAAAGAGACCCAGTACTTC. Amino acids: CASSYPGKETQYF.

The chain employs TRBV2 and TRBJ1-1; TRBD1 aligns across 9 bases. V was clipped by 3 bases and J by 6 bases; unmatched bases: 8. The CDR3 totals 15 residues. The V gene's germline CDR1 is SNHLY and CDR2 FYNNEI. The CDR3, as DNA: TGTGCCAGCAGTGATACCGGGACAGGGCGTTCTGAAGCTTTCTTT. Its translation: CASSDTGTGRSEAFF.